Sequencing of this T cell receptor beta chain was carried out in a study of T cell changes during pregnancy in multiple sclerosis. The CDR3 contains 19 residues. J lost 8 bases, V lost 2 bases, and 16 bases had no gene match. CDR1 and CDR2 from the germline V gene are MDHEN and SYDVKM. The method was immunoSEQ multiplex PCR; TCRdb's version includes in-frame clones alone and lacks a portion of them. This sample yields approximately 70,000 clones, of which around 90% are seen a single time; 1.6% belongs to the top ten. Sample: peripheral blood, taken in the first trimester of pregnancy. The chain is built from TRBV28 and TRBJ2-1; 12 nucleotides align to TRBD2. The receptor was derived from a female donor in good health, enrolled as a control in a pregnancy study. The CDR3 region has the DNA TGTGCCAGCAGTTTAGCCAGGGGAAGGACTAGCGGGAATGGCGATGAGCAGTTCTTC. It is translated as CASSLARGRTSGNGDEQFF.